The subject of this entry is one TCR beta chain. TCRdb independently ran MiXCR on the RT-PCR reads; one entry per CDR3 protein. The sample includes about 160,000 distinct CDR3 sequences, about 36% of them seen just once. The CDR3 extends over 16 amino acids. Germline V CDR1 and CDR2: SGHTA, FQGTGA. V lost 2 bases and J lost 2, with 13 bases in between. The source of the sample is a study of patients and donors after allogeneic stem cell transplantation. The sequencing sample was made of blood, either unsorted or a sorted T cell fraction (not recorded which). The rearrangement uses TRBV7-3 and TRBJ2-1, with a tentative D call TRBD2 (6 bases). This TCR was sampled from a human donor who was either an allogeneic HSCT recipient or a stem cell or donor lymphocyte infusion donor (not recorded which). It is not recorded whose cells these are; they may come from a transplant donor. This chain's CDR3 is CASSLAAGRTYNEQFF. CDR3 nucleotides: TGTGCCAGCAGCTTAGCGGCGGGGCGCACCTACAATGAGCAGTTCTTC.